One and the same sample provided the 18 T cell receptor beta chains below, sequenced in a study of early T cells in non-severe SARS-CoV-2 infection. TCRdb recomputed calls from the 5' RACE reads with MiXCR, one row per CDR3 protein. The sample yields about 130,000 distinct CDR3 sequences, about 16% seen once. Sequenced sample: whole blood. The receptors originated from an adult who was a healthcare worker with PCR-confirmed SARS-CoV-2 infection or an uninfected control (not recorded which).

This clonotype was observed many times. This chain connects TRBV5-1 to TRBJ2-7; D could derive from TRBD1 or TRBD2 (5 bases each). Trimming cost V 4 bases and J 1 base, with 15 bases left between them. The CDR3 length is 15 residues. CDR1 SGHRS and CDR2 YFSETQ come from the germline V gene. The CDR3 DNA is TGCGCCAGCAGCAAAGGGACGGTAGGATCCTACGAGCAGTACTTC. It codes for CASSKGTVGSYEQYF.

This clonotype was counted between two and nine times. This chain joins TRBV3-1 and TRBJ2-1, with D perhaps TRBD1 (6 bases). The V end was cut by 8 bases, the J end by 0 bases, with 20 bases between. The germline gives CDR1 LGHDT, CDR2 YNNKEL (reference sequence). The CDR3 is made up of 17 amino acids. Here the CDR3 reads CASESTQEGGSYNEQFF. The CDR3 DNA reads as TGTGCCAGCGAGTCAACCCAGGAAGGGGGCTCCTACAATGAGCAGTTCTTC.

This chain uses TRBV9 with TRBJ1-1; D remains ambiguous. Germline loops: CDR1 SGDLS, CDR2 YYNGEE. Between the trimmed V and J ends, which lost 4 bases and 0 bases, there was a span of 10 bases. CDR3 length: 14 residues. CDR3 sequence: CASSPRPMNTEAFF. CDR3 sequence (DNA): TGTGCCAGCAGCCCCCGTCCGATGAACACTGAAGCTTTCTTT.

This clonotype came up a few times. This chain links TRBV20-1 with TRBJ2-1, with 11 bases that match TRBD1. This CDR3 contains 20 residues. CDR1 and CDR2 from the germline V gene are DFQATT and SNEGSKA (reference sequence). The V and J ends lost 5 bases and 0 bases, in that order; junction bases with no gene match: 18. The DNA of the CDR3 is TGCAGTGCTGTCCCTACCGGGACAGGGGGATTTTCGGGCTCCTACAATGAGCAGTTCTTC. Its translation: CSAVPTGTGGFSGSYNEQFF.

The gene calls are TRBV11-3 and TRBJ2-1; D unclear. The germline CDR1 and CDR2 sequences are SGHNT and YENEEA. The V end was cut by 5 bases, the J end by 6 bases, with 17 bases between. There are 15 residues in the CDR3. The CDR3 protein is CASSNRNLDPNEQFF. The CDR3 DNA follows: TGTGCCAGCAGCAACCGCAACCTAGACCCCAATGAGCAGTTCTTC.

In its sample, this clonotype was seen many times. This CDR3 reads CASSEGLAGTFSYEQYF. The CDR3 bases are TGTGCCAGCAGCGAGGGACTAGCGGGGACATTCTCCTACGAGCAGTACTTC. V gene TRBV9 combines with J gene TRBJ2-7, with TRBD2 matching over 13 bases. This CDR3 has 17 residues. Germline V gene sequence: CDR1 SGDLS, CDR2 YYNGEE. With 3 bases clipped from V and 0 bases from J, the junction kept 6 bases outside the gene matches.

The table lists this clonotype with a few counts. The rearrangement joins TRBV5-1 to TRBJ2-2; possible D gene TRBD1, 5 bases. Germline values: CDR1 SGHRS, CDR2 YFSETQ. V was clipped by 1 base and J by 4 bases, with 11 bases between them. The CDR3 runs to 15 residues. This chain's CDR3 is CASSLLQGSTGELFF. CDR3 DNA sequence: TGCGCCAGCAGCTTGCTCCAGGGCAGCACCGGGGAGCTGTTTTTT.

The chain joins TRBV4-2 to TRBJ2-1; no definite D call. The germline V and J ends were trimmed by 4 bases and 5 bases, with 12 bases remaining between them. The CDR3 consists of 14 residues. Germline lookup yields CDR1 LGHNA and CDR2 YNFKEQ. The CDR3 bases are TGTGCCAGCAGCCCCGGGCTAGTCAACAATGAGCAGTTCTTC. Its protein is CASSPGLVNNEQFF.

A few counts support this clonotype. The rearrangement uses TRBV5-6 and TRBJ2-4, with a tentative D call TRBD1 (6 bases). V lost 5 bases to trimming and J lost 14 bases, with 17 bases between them. Looked up from germline, CDR1 is SGHDT and CDR2 is YYEEEE. The CDR3 spans 12 residues. The chain's CDR3 is CASSVHSDREYF. The DNA of the CDR3 is TGTGCCAGCAGTGTGCATTCGGACAGAGAGTACTTC.

This clonotype was counted between two and nine times. The chain recombines TRBV9 with TRBJ2-6, with D possibly matching TRBD1 (6 bases). Germline values: CDR1 SGDLS, CDR2 YYNGEE. V was trimmed by 0 bases and J by 0 bases, leaving 16 bases between them. CDR3 length: 19 amino acids. Here the CDR3 DNA reads TGTGCCAGCAGCGTAGATCCTGGGGGCGGATTCTCTGGGGCCAACGTCCTGACTTTC. This translates into CASSVDPGGGFSGANVLTF. The full variable domain, rest sourced from reference TRBV9 and TRBJ2-6, is DSGVTQTPKHLITATGQRVTLRCSPRSGDLSVYWYQQSLDQGLQFLIQYYNGEERAKGNILERFSAQQFPDLHSELNLSSLELGDSALYFCASSVDPGGGFSGANVLTFGAGSRLTVL.

This clonotype came up a few times. This chain connects TRBV30 to TRBJ1-2; 9 positions agree with TRBD1. In germline, CDR1 is GTSNPN, CDR2 SVGIG (reference sequence). The CDR3 spans 17 residues. The V segment lost 2 bases and the J segment 8 bases; nucleotides outside the gene matches: 18. The CDR3, as DNA: TGTGCCTGGAGTCCCAGCTTGGCCTCCGTCACAGGGGGCGGCTACACCTTC. Amino acids: CAWSPSLASVTGGGYTF.

This clonotype was picked up many times. The chain links TRBV12-3 or TRBV12-4 to TRBJ1-1; 9 bases line up with TRBD1. Unmatched junction bases numbered 6, after V lost 6 bases and J lost 7 bases. This CDR3 is built from 13 residues. The CDR3 region has the DNA TGTGCCAGCAGCCAGGGACAGGGAGTTGAAGCTTTCTTT. Translating gives CASSQGQGVEAFF.

The chain is built from TRBV3-1 and TRBJ2-5; 11 nucleotides match TRBD2. This CDR3 region has 16 residues. The trim removed 1 base at V and 4 bases at J, leaving 5 bases unmatched. From germline, CDR1 is LGHDT and CDR2 YNNKEL (reference sequence). The CDR3 nucleotides are TGTGCCAGCAGCCAAGCCTTCCTAGCGGGGGGAGAGACCCAGTACTTC. It yields the protein CASSQAFLAGGETQYF.

The chain has TRBV12-3 or TRBV12-4 and TRBJ1-2; D remains ambiguous. V lost 8 bases and J lost 2, with 12 bases in between. The CDR3 runs 13 residues. The CDR3 here is CASVQELNYGYTF. Here the CDR3 DNA reads TGTGCCAGCGTCCAGGAGCTGAACTATGGCTACACCTTC.

In this sample, this clonotype turned up a few times. The chain joins TRBV30 to TRBJ2-1; TRBD2 matches at 7 bases. V shed 3 bases and J 5 bases; nucleotides not matched to a gene: 19. CDR3 size: 18 residues. Germline V gene sequence: CDR1 GTSNPN, CDR2 SVGIG (reference sequence). This CDR3 is CAWSAGLAAYLANNEQFF. CDR3 nucleotide sequence: TGTGCCTGGAGCGCCGGGCTAGCGGCTTACCTAGCCAACAATGAGCAGTTCTTC. Full variable domain (outside the CDR3, taken from reference TRBV30 and TRBJ2-1): SQTIHQWPATLVQPVGSPLSLECTVEGTSNPNLYWYRQAAGRGLQLLFYSVGIGQISSEVPQNLSASRPQDRQFILSSKKLLLSDSGFYLCAWSAGLAAYLANNEQFFGPGTRLTVL.

This clonotype was counted only a few times. The rearrangement joins TRBV3-1 to TRBJ2-1; the match to TRBD2 covers 10 bases. V was pared by 5 bases and J by 5 bases, with 6 bases of the junction left unmatched. CDR1 and CDR2 from the germline V gene are LGHDT and YNNKEL (reference sequence). This CDR3 has 15 residues. CDR3 in amino acids: CASSNKRGGNNEQFF. CDR3 bases: TGTGCCAGCAGCAACAAGCGGGGGGGAAACAATGAGCAGTTCTTC.

The rearrangement joins TRBV20-1 to TRBJ2-3; the match to TRBD2 covers 14 bases. CDR3 length: 17 residues. CDR1 is DFQATT and CDR2 is SNEGSKA in the germline V gene (reference sequence). V gave up 6 bases and J gave up 2 bases; unmatched junction bases: 10. CDR3 sequence: CSALRTSGGITTDTQYF. CDR3 coding DNA: TGCAGTGCCTTGCGGACTAGCGGGGGGATTACCACAGATACGCAGTATTTT.

At least ten counts were recorded for this clonotype. V gene TRBV3-1 combines with J gene TRBJ1-2, with D possibly being TRBD1 (5 bases). Germline CDR1 LGHDT, CDR2 YNNKEL (reference sequence). V lost 3 bases and J 5 bases, leaving 16 bases between the germline ends. This CDR3 has 15 residues. CDR3 in DNA: TGTGCCAGCAGCCAGGGGGGTCCCACGGGGTATGGCTACACCTTC. This encodes CASSQGGPTGYGYTF.